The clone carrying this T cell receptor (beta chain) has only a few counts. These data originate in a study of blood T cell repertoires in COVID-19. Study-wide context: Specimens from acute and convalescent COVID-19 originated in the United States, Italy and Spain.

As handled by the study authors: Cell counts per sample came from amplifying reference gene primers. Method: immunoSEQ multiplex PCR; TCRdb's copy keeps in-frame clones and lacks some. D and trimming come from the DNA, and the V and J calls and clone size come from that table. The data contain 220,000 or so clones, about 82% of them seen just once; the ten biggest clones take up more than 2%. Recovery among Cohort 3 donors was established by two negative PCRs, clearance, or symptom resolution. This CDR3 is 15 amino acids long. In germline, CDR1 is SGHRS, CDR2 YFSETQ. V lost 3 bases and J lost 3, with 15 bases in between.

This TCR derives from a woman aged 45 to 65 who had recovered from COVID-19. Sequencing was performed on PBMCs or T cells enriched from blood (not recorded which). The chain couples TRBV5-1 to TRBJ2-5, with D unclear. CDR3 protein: CASSSSVPSKETQYF. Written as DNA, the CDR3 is TGCGCCAGCAGCTCGTCAGTCCCTTCAAAAGAGACCCAGTACTTC.